The next 16 T cell receptor beta chains were all read from a single sample in a study of cytomegalovirus exposure and HLA in healthy donors. The data were produced by immunoSEQ multiplex PCR, yet TCRdb's version contains in-frame clones alone and is incomplete. The sample yields more than 95,000 clones, 75% to 90% seen once. The sample taken for sequencing was PBMCs. These receptors were obtained from a woman under 30 in good health and CMV-seronegative.

The sample holds one count of this clone. This chain connects TRBV28 to TRBJ1-2; D possibly corresponds to TRBD1 (5 bases). The CDR3 consists of 13 residues. Germline loops: CDR1 MDHEN, CDR2 SYDVKM. Trimming took 5 bases from V and 4 from J, leaving 11 bases between them. CDR3 sequence reads: CASSPSTVYGYTF. The CDR3, as DNA: TGTGCCAGCAGTCCCTCGACAGTCTATGGCTACACCTTC.

This clone was picked up one time. The rearrangement links TRBV9 to TRBJ2-1, with 8 bases identical to TRBD1. Trimming removed 1 base from V and 8 bases from J; junction bases left unmatched: 5. Germline V gene sequence: CDR1 SGDLS, CDR2 YYNGEE. This CDR3 has 14 amino acids. DNA for the CDR3: TGTGCCAGCAGCGTATACGGACAGGGCGATGAGCAGTTCTTC. Protein: CASSVYGQGDEQFF.

DNA of the CDR3: TGTGCCAGCAGTCCGGCGGGACAGGGTGAGACCCAGTACTTC. Its translation is CASSPAGQGETQYF. This chain uses TRBV27 with TRBJ2-5; 9 positions match TRBD1. CDR1 is MNHEY and CDR2 is SMNVEV in the germline V gene (reference sequence). V shed 5 bases and J 5 bases; nucleotides not matched to a gene: 6. There are 14 residues in the CDR3.

The chain is built from TRBV18 and TRBJ1-2; D unresolved. Germline V lookup: CDR1 KGHSH, CDR2 LQKENI. The CDR3 length is 15 residues. V shed 3 bases and J shed 4 bases, with 15 bases lying between them. The CDR3 DNA reads TGTGCCAGCTCACCGGTTTCGAGTCTCGGCTATGGCTACACCTTC. It specifies CASSPVSSLGYGYTF. Variable domain in full (rest from reference TRBV18 and TRBJ1-2): NAGVMQNPRHLVRRRGQEARLRCSPMKGHSHVYWYRQLPEEGLKFMVYLQKENIIDESGMPKERFSAEFPKEGPSILRIQQVVRGDSAAYFCASSPVSSLGYGYTFGSGTRLTVV.

The genes are TRBV4-1 and TRBJ1-6, with 9 bases identical to TRBD1. The ends lost 0 bases at V and 10 bases at J; junction bases unmatched: 7. The CDR3 is made up of 16 amino acids. Germline CDR1 is MGHRA and CDR2 is YSYEKL. The CDR3: CASSQDNGQGWSPLHF. The CDR3 bases are TGCGCCAGCAGCCAAGATAACGGACAGGGGTGGTCACCCCTCCACTTT.

This clone was seen at least ten times. This sequence joins TRBV5-6 and TRBJ1-1; possibly TRBD1 for D (6 bases). This CDR3 comprises 14 residues. Germline V CDR1 and CDR2: SGHDT, YYEEEE. The V end lost 2 bases, the J end lost 5 bases, and 13 bases lay between the germline ends. Here the CDR3 DNA reads TGTGCCAGCAGCTTAGCGGGGGGCACGACTGAAGCTTTCTTT. Amino acids: CASSLAGGTTEAFF. Using reference TRBV5-6 and TRBJ1-1 for the parts outside the CDR3, the full variable domain is DAGVTQSPTHLIKTRGQQVTLRCSPKSGHDTVSWYQQALGQGPQFIFQYYEEEERQRGNFPDRFSGHQFPNYSSELNVNALLLGDSALYLCASSLAGGTTEAFFGQGTRLTVV.

This chain joins TRBV7-2 and TRBJ1-1; D is unresolved. CDR3 length: 15 amino acids. The germline V gene has CDR1 SGHTA and CDR2 FQGNSA. Deletions cut 2 bases from V and 5 bases from J, with 15 bases between. The CDR3 DNA sequence: TGTGCCAGCAGCTTATCCCCCTGGGCGGGGACTGAAGCTTTCTTT. Protein product: CASSLSPWAGTEAFF.

In this sample, this clone turned up once. This sequence joins TRBV9 and TRBJ2-1; a weak D match, TRBD2 (5 bases). Germline-derived CDR1 and CDR2 are SGDLS and YYNGEE. The CDR3 covers 15 residues. V lost 0 bases and J 0 bases, leaving 7 bases between the germline ends. Here the CDR3 reads CASSVGTSSYNEQFF. CDR3 sequence (DNA): TGTGCCAGCAGCGTAGGGACTTCCTCCTACAATGAGCAGTTCTTC.

The chain employs TRBV7-2 and TRBJ2-7, with D uncertain. The CDR3 contains 14 residues. Trimming left V 1 base short and J 7 bases short, with 14 bases between. Germline-derived CDR1 and CDR2 are SGHTA and FQGNSA. The CDR3 nucleotides read TGTGCCAGCAGCTTAGACTACGTCGCTGGGGAGCAGTACTTC. Translation: CASSLDYVAGEQYF. Looking up the rest from reference TRBV7-2 and TRBJ2-7 gives the full variable domain: GAGVSQSPSNKVTEKGKDVELRCDPISGHTALYWYRQSLGQGLEFLIYFQGNSAPDKSGLPSDRFSAERTGGSVSTLTIQRTQQEDSAVYLCASSLDYVAGEQYFGPGTRLTVT.

The chain employs TRBV7-9 and TRBJ1-2; no firm D call. This CDR3 is 13 amino acids long. Germline V gene data show CDR1 as SEHNR and CDR2 as FQNEAQ (reference sequence). The V and J ends lost 3 bases and 5 bases respectively, with 10 bases between them. CDR3 protein: CASSFYRFYGYTF. The CDR3 nucleotides are TGTGCCAGCAGCTTTTACAGATTTTATGGCTACACCTTC.

The chain couples TRBV28 to TRBJ2-1, with TRBD1 matching 10 bases. From germline, CDR1 is MDHEN and CDR2 SYDVKM. The CDR3 length is 14 residues. The V segment lost 7 bases and the J segment 6 bases; nucleotides outside the gene matches: 6. CDR3 loop: CASKTGGPSNEQFF. CDR3 DNA sequence: TGTGCCAGCAAGACAGGGGGCCCCAGCAATGAGCAGTTCTTC.

The rearrangement joins TRBV15 to TRBJ2-7; 8 bases fit TRBD1. The germline CDR1 and CDR2 sequences are LNHNV and YYDKDF (reference sequence). J was trimmed by 0 bases and V by 0 bases; bases with no gene match: 13. This CDR3 is built from 19 residues. The DNA for the CDR3 is TGTGCCACCAGCAGAGATCCCTATTGGGCAGGGGGCAGCTCCTACGAGCAGTACGTC. This codes for CATSRDPYWAGGSSYEQYV.

This clone was observed a single time. This sequence joins TRBV13 and TRBJ1-6; perhaps TRBD1 as D (5 bases). Trimming left V 2 bases short and J 7 bases short, with 15 bases between. Per the germline V gene, CDR1 is PRHDT and CDR2 is FYEKMQ (reference sequence). The CDR3 covers 16 residues. For the CDR3, the DNA is TGTGCCAGCAGCTTAAGGGCGGTCGGACACAATTCACCCCTCCACTTT. Encoded protein: CASSLRAVGHNSPLHF.

The CDR3 DNA is TGTGCCTGGGTGGGGGAGGGACTGGCATCTGGAAACACCATATATTTT. Encoded protein: CAWVGEGLASGNTIYF. V is TRBV30 and J is TRBJ1-3; weak D call: TRBD1 (5 bases). V lost 5 bases and J lost 1, with 18 bases in between. CDR3 size: 16 residues. Germline V gene sequence: CDR1 GTSNPN, CDR2 SVGIG (reference sequence). The complete variable domain, with remaining parts taken from reference TRBV30 and TRBJ1-3, reads SQTIHQWPATLVQPVGSPLSLECTVEGTSNPNLYWYRQAAGRGLQLLFYSVGIGQISSEVPQNLSASRPQDRQFILSSKKLLLSDSGFYLCAWVGEGLASGNTIYFGEGSWLTVV.

This clone was seen once. The chain uses TRBV4-2 and TRBJ2-3; TRBD2 aligns across 10 bases. The CDR3 has 16 amino acids. After removal of 8 bases from V and 2 bases from J, the junction contained 10 bases not matched to a gene. Germline values: CDR1 LGHNA, CDR2 YNFKEQ. The CDR3 loop reads CASGPEAGGNTDTQYF. The CDR3 DNA follows: TGTGCCAGCGGACCGGAAGCGGGGGGGAACACAGATACGCAGTATTTT.

This clone was detected a few times. The chain carries TRBV5-4 and TRBJ2-7; 10 positions match TRBD1. There are 16 residues in the CDR3. Germline V gene data show CDR1 as SGHNT and CDR2 as YYREEE (reference sequence). The ends lost 3 bases at V and 0 bases at J; junction bases unmatched: 6. For the CDR3, the DNA is TGTGCCAGCAGCTCGGGACAGGGGAAGAGCTCCTACGAGCAGTACTTC. It encodes CASSSGQGKSSYEQYF.